This is a list of T cell receptor beta chains from one sample in a study of STAT3 mutations in large granular lymphocyte leukemia. Sequencing used immunoSEQ multiplex PCR; TCRdb keeps in-frame clones, though not all of them. The profile covers about 42,000 clones, with roughly 77% appearing a single time and around 0.39% taken by the ten largest. Sequencing was done on a sample of PBMCs. Source of these receptors: a human donor with T large granular lymphocyte leukemia. Some clones in this sample may be carry-over from other donors' samples. Each CDR3 is given with its conserved first and last residue. The order of the fields is CDR3 length, D gene, J gene, clone size, V gene, CDR3 DNA, CDR3 protein. D genes are given only for firm matches. Only some rows state a clone size, as once, few, many or a class for expanded clones.

14	TRBD1	TRBJ1-5	.	TRBV2	TGTGCCAGCGGGACAGGGATGAGCAATCAGCCCCAGCATTTT	CASGTGMSNQPQHF
12	.	TRBJ2-1	.	TRBV27	TGTGCCAGCAGCTTTCATAGCGGTGAGCAGTTCTTC	CASSFHSGEQFF
13	.	TRBJ2-5	once	TRBV5-1	TGCGCCAGCAGCTTGGCTCGGGCAGCTGTCCAGAACTTC	CASSLARAAVQNF
15	.	TRBJ1-4	.	TRBV4-1	TGCGCCAGCAGCCAAGATCGAGATGGTTCTGAAAAACTGTTTTTT	CASSQDRDGSEKLFF
15	TRBD1	TRBJ1-5	.	TRBV2	TGTGCCAGCAGGGGGGACAGGGTGAGGAATCAGCCCCAGCATTTT	CASRGDRVRNQPQHF
14	TRBD1	TRBJ2-7	once	TRBV5-1	TGCGCCAGCAGCAGAGGGACAGTGTCCTACGAGCAGTACTTC	CASSRGTVSYEQYF
14	.	TRBJ1-2	.	TRBV15	TGTGCCACCAGCAGAGCAGGCGACCTCTATGGCTACACCTTC	CATSRAGDLYGYTF
14	TRBD2	TRBJ2-1	.	TRBV27	TGTGCCAGCAGTCCCGGACTAGCGGACAATGAGCAGTTCTTC	CASSPGLADNEQFF
15	.	TRBJ2-1	.	TRBV5-4	TGTGCCAGCAGAGAGGACAGCCGAGCCTACAATGAGCAGTTCTTC	CASREDSRAYNEQFF
13	.	TRBJ1-4	.	TRBV14	TGTGCCAGCAGCCAAGTTAAGGGGGAAAAACTGTTTTTT	CASSQVKGEKLFF
11	.	TRBJ2-4	.	TRBV28	TGTGCCAGCAGTAAAGGGAGAATTCAGTACTTC	CASSKGRIQYF
13	.	TRBJ2-6	.	TRBV5-4	TGTGCCGCGGGTTTTTCTGGGGCCAACGTCCTGACTTTC	CAAGFSGANVLTF
13	TRBD1	TRBJ1-2	.	TRBV10-3	TGTGCCATCCGGGACAGGGAGGACTATGGCTACACCTTC	CAIRDREDYGYTF
15	.	TRBJ1-2	.	TRBV7-9	TGTGCCAGCAGCTTAGCGCAATCCATTGGAAATGGCTACACCTTC	CASSLAQSIGNGYTF
10	.	TRBJ2-1	.	TRBV20-1	TGCAGTGCTAGCAACAATGAGCAGTTCTTC	CSASNNEQFF
14	.	TRBJ2-7	.	TRBV5-1	TGCGCCAGCAGCTTGGGCCAGCTTACCTACGAGCAGTACTTC	CASSLGQLTYEQYF
14	TRBD2	TRBJ2-5	.	TRBV10-1	TGCGCCAGCAGTGACCCGGGGGGCCAAGAGACCCAGTACTTC	CASSDPGGQETQYF
13	.	TRBJ1-6	.	TRBV28	TGTGCCAGCAGTCCCGGACTCACTCTTCCCCTCCACTTT	CASSPGLTLPLHF
14	.	TRBJ1-5	.	TRBV11-2	TGTGCCAGCAGCTTAGGCAGGGCAGGACAGCCCCAGCATTTT	CASSLGRAGQPQHF
15	TRBD1	TRBJ1-4	.	TRBV4-1	TGCGCCAGCAGCCTGGCCGGGACAGGGGAGGAAAAACTGTTTTTT	CASSLAGTGEEKLFF
12	TRBD1	TRBJ2-7	.	TRBV30	TGTGCCTGGACAAAGACAGGGGTTGAGCAGTACTTC	CAWTKTGVEQYF
15	.	TRBJ2-2	few	TRBV2	TGTGCCAGCAGTCCCGGGACGGCTAACACCGGGGAGCTGTTTTTT	CASSPGTANTGELFF
15	.	TRBJ1-3	.	TRBV14	TGTGCCAGCAGCCAACGGGACTTCTCTGGAAACACCATATATTTT	CASSQRDFSGNTIYF
18	TRBD2	TRBJ2-2	.	TRBV5-4	TGTGCCAGCAGCTTAGGGGCTAGCGGGGCCCAATTGGCCGGGGAGCTGTTTTTT	CASSLGASGAQLAGELFF
18	TRBD2	TRBJ2-2	.	TRBV25-1	TGTGCCAGCAGTGAATGGGGCGCAGGACTAGCGGGGACCGGGGAGCTGTTTTTT	CASSEWGAGLAGTGELFF
13	.	TRBJ1-1	.	TRBV7-2	TGTGCCAGCAGCTTATCTGGGGCGGGTGAAGCTTTCTTT	CASSLSGAGEAFF
15	.	TRBJ1-1	.	TRBV28	TGTGCCAGCAGTGGACCCGGACAGCTGAACACTGAAGCTTTCTTT	CASSGPGQLNTEAFF
12	TRBD1	TRBJ2-7	.	TRBV6-5	TGTGCCAGCGGGACAGGGATCAACGAGCAGTACTTC	CASGTGINEQYF
15	.	TRBJ2-1	.	TRBV5-1	TGCGCCAGCAGCTTTCCGGACCTTGGGGGCAATGAGCAGTTCTTC	CASSFPDLGGNEQFF
15	.	TRBJ1-5	.	TRBV25-1	TGTGCCAGCAGCGCCGCCGGACAGCCCAATCAGCCCCAGCATTTT	CASSAAGQPNQPQHF
16	.	TRBJ1-4	.	TRBV5-4	TGTGCCAGCAGCCCCCACGGGCGGGGAGAGGATGAAAAACTGTTTTTT	CASSPHGRGEDEKLFF
18	.	TRBJ2-6	once	TRBV18	TGTGCCAGCTCACCTCGATCAGGGGACTTCTCTGGGGCCAACGTCCTGACTTTC	CASSPRSGDFSGANVLTF
15	.	TRBJ1-6	.	TRBV5-1	TGCGCCAGCAGCAAAGACAGTCCCCCGAATTCACCCCTCCACTTT	CASSKDSPPNSPLHF
13	.	TRBJ1-5	.	TRBV11-2	TGTGCCAGCAGCTTAGTAGGCAATCAGCCCCAGCATTTT	CASSLVGNQPQHF
15	.	TRBJ1-5	.	TRBV18	TGTGCCAGCTCACCGGGCGGGGGGGGAAATCAGCCCCAGCATTTT	CASSPGGGGNQPQHF
15	TRBD2	TRBJ2-5	.	TRBV28	TGTGCCACCCTCCCCGGGGCTAGCGGGCAAGAGACCCAGTACTTC	CATLPGASGQETQYF
11	.	TRBJ2-7	few	TRBV5-6	TGTGCCAGCAGCTTGGCAGGCCTAGTTAACTTC	CASSLAGLVNF
13	.	TRBJ2-7	.	TRBV9	TGTGCCAGCAGCGTAGGATCAAACTACGAGCAGTACTTC	CASSVGSNYEQYF
14	TRBD1	TRBJ2-3	.	TRBV18	TGTGCCAGCTCACTCACAGGGGGCACAGATACGCAGTATTTT	CASSLTGGTDTQYF
17	.	TRBJ2-1	.	TRBV7-9	TGTGCCAGCAGCTCCCCCCCCCGACTCATGGGGGCCAATGAGCAGTTCTTC	CASSSPPRLMGANEQFF
14	.	TRBJ1-1	.	TRBV14	TGTGCCAGCAGCCAAGCAGTGGGGTCGGCTGAAGCTTTCTTT	CASSQAVGSAEAFF
11	.	TRBJ1-1	few	TRBV20-1	TGCAGTGCTAGAGACAGACCCGAAGCTTTCTTT	CSARDRPEAFF
13	.	TRBJ1-5	.	TRBV19	TGTGCCAGTAGTATCAACGGTAATCAGCCCCAGCATTTT	CASSINGNQPQHF
15	.	TRBJ2-3	.	TRBV14	TGTGCCAGCAGCCCGGGCTGGTTCCCCACAGATACGCAGTATTTT	CASSPGWFPTDTQYF
12	.	TRBJ1-1	.	TRBV2	TGTGCCAGCAGTCTACAGGCTGACGAAGCTTTCTTT	CASSLQADEAFF
14	.	TRBJ2-1	.	TRBV6-1	TGTGCCAGCAGTGGAAGGGGGATGGTCAATGAGCAGTTCTTC	CASSGRGMVNEQFF
14	.	TRBJ2-2	.	TRBV6-6	TGTGCCAGCAGCAGGGGGGGGGCTACCGGGGAGCTGTTTTTT	CASSRGGATGELFF
14	.	TRBJ1-2	.	TRBV7-9	TGTGCCAGCAGCCCGCTCAGCGCCAGCTATGGCTACACCTTC	CASSPLSASYGYTF
15	TRBD1	TRBJ2-3	.	TRBV2	TGTGCCACTTCCCGGGACAGGGGGATCACAGATACGCAGTATTTT	CATSRDRGITDTQYF
16	.	TRBJ2-5	.	TRBV7-2	TGTGCCAGCAGTAAAATTCCACAGACCACACAAGAGACCCAGTACTTC	CASSKIPQTTQETQYF
15	.	TRBJ1-3	.	TRBV6-5	TGTGCCAGCAGTCGGGGGTATCAGATTGGAAACACCATATATTTT	CASSRGYQIGNTIYF
11	.	TRBJ2-2	.	TRBV28	TGTGCCAGCAGTTGGATCGGGGAGCTGTTTTTT	CASSWIGELFF
16	TRBD1	TRBJ1-5	.	TRBV18	TGTGCCAGCTCACCTGGACAGGGGTCAGCTAGTCAGCCCCAGCATTTT	CASSPGQGSASQPQHF